What follows is one T cell receptor (beta chain) and its context. Its antigen is not yet known. Per-base qualities were not stored, and no clone one base away is much larger. These data are taken from a study of blood T cell repertoires in COVID-19 (dated by TCRdb to 2020 to 2022). Regarding the study in general: Collaborator samples came from the United States, Italy and Spain and covered acute and convalescent phases of COVID-19. The prospective study material was composed of cDNA or gDNA derived from T cells, B-cell-depleted T cells, or PBMCs. The dataset comprised deeply sampled blood TCRbeta repertoires from subjects exposed to, actively infected with, or recovered from COVID-19. The repertoires were made available in a free public database intended to serve as a resource for research on the immune response to SARS-CoV-2. Samples were obtained from the ongoing ImmuneRACE study (first 160 participants) and from over 1,000 subjects provided by 6 global collaborators. A de-identified subject ID, COVID-19 status, age in years and sex were almost always included in the sample metadata. Where HLA class I and class II types were available, the types were taken from metadata supplied by the sample provider, not from assay-based typing. Results the study describes overall, beyond this receptor: The quantity of clinical and demographic metadata differed by source and by participant and was supplied without curation.

TCRbeta CDR3 regions were amplified from genomic DNA by means of the immunoSEQ Assay, a bias-controlled multiplex PCR. The study's own analysis went as follows. Nucleated cell counts per sample were estimated from amplification of reference gene primers within the assay. Sequence reads were collapsed and filtered to measure the absolute abundance of every unique TCRbeta CDR3 rearrangement. For each sample, productive Simpson clonality was calculated by taking the square root of Simpson's diversity index across productive rearrangements. TCRdb retrieved this table from immuneACCESS and kept in-frame rearrangements only. Not all clones are present; in checked studies, unresolved V genes account for under half, and no reason is known for the remainder. D and trimming were read from the DNA, whereas the V and J calls and clone size are those reported in that table. In this sample the table shows about 140,000 clones, around nine tenths of which occur a single time. Roughly a tenth of the sample belongs to the ten largest clones.

Whole blood was collected in K2EDTA tubes by collaborating institutions according to the institutions' own protocols. For TCRbeta analysis, collaborator samples were shipped as frozen whole blood, as isolated PBMCs, or as DNA extracted from either sample type. A distance of 7 bases separates the germline ends of V and J, which lose 1 base and 5 bases respectively. The cysteine opens and the phenylalanine closes a CDR3 of 13 amino acids. Of all the DNA, just the CDR3 is kept, 39 bases in frame from base 1. As encoded in the germline V gene, CDR1 is SGDLS while CDR2 is YYNGEE. Source material: peripheral blood. The sequence was collected from a man aged 55 to 70 with active or convalescent COVID-19. The chain is assembled from TRBV9 and TRBJ2-1; the D gene lacks a confident call. The CDR3 region reads CASSVNSHNEQFF. Read as DNA, the sequence is TGTGCCAGCAGCGTAAACAGTCACAATGAGCAGTTCTTC.